This record covers a single T cell receptor beta chain. Antigen: not known. The CDR3 spans 15 residues. V trimming: 0 bases; J trimming: 1 base; junction bases outside the gene matches: 2. The germline V gene has CDR1 MNHEY and CDR2 SMNVEV (reference sequence). This specimen belongs to a study of PD-1 blockade in classical Hodgkin lymphoma. Autologous stem cell transplantation was followed by relapse in every patient, and brentuximab vedotin exposure varied. General study points: Whatever underlies the repertoire differences (possibly disease activity or prior therapy) remains undefined. At C4D1, TCR diversity had climbed significantly for CD4+ cells, though not for CD8+ cells. When set against healthy donors, newly diagnosed patients were reported to show lower baseline TCR diversity. Nivolumab initiation under 1 year post-ASCT meant exclusion.

Here immunoSEQ multiplex PCR was the method, and the copy in TCRdb shows in-frame clones only, minus some. The repertoire includes tens of thousands of clones, 75% to 90% of them detected once, and 15% sits in the top ten. The chain combines TRBV27 with TRBJ1-2; 7 nucleotides line up with TRBD1. The sample consisted of peripheral blood mononuclear cells (PBMCs), taken at baseline. This sequence originates from a human donor with classical Hodgkin lymphoma. CDR3 protein: CASSLSDRNNYGYTF. CDR3 sequence (DNA): TGTGCCAGCAGTTTATCGGACAGGAATAACTATGGCTACACCTTC.